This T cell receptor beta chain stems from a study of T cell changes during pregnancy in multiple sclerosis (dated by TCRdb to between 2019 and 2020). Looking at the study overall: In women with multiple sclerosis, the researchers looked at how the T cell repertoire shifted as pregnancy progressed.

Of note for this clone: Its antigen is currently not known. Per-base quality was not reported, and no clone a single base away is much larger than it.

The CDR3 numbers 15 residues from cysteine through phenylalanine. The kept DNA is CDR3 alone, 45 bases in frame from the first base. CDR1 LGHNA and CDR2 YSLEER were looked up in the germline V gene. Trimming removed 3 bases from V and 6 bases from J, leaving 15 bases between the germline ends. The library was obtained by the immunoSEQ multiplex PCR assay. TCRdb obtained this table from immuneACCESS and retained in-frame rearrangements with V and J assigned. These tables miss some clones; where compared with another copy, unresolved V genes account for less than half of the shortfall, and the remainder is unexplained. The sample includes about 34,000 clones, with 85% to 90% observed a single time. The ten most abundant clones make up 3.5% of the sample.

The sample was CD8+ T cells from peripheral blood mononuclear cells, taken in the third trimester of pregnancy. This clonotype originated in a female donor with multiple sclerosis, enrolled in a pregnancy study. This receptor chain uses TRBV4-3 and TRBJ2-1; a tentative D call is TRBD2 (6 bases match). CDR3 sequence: CASSQARAGRNEQFF. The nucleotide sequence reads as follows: TGCGCCAGCAGCCAGGCCCGAGCGGGTCGCAATGAGCAGTTCTTC.